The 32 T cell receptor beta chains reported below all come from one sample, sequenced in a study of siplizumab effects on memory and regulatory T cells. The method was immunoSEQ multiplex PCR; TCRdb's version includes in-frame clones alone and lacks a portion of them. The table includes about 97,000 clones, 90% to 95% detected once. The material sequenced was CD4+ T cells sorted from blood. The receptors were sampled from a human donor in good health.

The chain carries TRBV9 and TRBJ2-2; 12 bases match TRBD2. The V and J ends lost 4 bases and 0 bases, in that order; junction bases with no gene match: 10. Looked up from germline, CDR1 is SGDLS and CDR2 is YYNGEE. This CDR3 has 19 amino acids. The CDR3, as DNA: TGTGCCAGCAGCCCAGGGACTAGCGGGCTACCTGCGAACACCGGGGAGCTGTTTTTT. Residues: CASSPGTSGLPANTGELFF.

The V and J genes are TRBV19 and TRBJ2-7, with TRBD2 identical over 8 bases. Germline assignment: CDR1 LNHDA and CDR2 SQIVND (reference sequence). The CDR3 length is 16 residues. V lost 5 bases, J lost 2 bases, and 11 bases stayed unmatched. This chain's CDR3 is CASSHSGTRIPYEQYF. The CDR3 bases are TGTGCCAGTAGTCACTCCGGGACTAGAATTCCCTACGAGCAGTACTTC.

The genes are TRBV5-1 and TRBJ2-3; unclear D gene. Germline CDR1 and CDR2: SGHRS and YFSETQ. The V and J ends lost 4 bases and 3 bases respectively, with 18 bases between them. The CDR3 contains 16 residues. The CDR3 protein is CASSGNSGAATDTQYF. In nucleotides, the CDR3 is TGCGCCAGCAGCGGCAATTCGGGTGCAGCAACAGATACGCAGTATTTT. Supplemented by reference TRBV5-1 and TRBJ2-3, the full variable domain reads KAGVTQTPRYLIKTRGQQVTLSCSPISGHRSVSWYQQTPGQGLQFLFEYFSETQRNKGNFPGRFSGRQFSNSRSEMNVSTLELGDSALYLCASSGNSGAATDTQYFGPGTRLTVL.

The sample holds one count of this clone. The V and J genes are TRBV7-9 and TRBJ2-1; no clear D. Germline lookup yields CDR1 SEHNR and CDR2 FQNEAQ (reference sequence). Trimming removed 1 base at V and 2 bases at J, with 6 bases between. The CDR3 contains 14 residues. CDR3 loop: CASSLDTAYNEQFF. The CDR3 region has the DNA TGTGCCAGCAGCTTAGATACAGCCTACAATGAGCAGTTCTTC.

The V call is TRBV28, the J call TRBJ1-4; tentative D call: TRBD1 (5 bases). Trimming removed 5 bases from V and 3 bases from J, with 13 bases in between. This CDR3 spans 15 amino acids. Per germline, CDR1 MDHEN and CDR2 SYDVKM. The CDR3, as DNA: TGTGCCAGCAGTGGACATGGGGTCCCTAATGAAAAACTGTTTTTT. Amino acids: CASSGHGVPNEKLFF.

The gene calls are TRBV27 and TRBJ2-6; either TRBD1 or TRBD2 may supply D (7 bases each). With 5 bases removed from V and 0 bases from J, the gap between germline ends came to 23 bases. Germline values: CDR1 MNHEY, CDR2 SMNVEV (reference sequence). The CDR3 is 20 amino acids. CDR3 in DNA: TGTGCCAGCAGTACGAGGGGGCGCCGGGACTACCTCTCTGGGGCCAACGTCCTGACTTTC. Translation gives CASSTRGRRDYLSGANVLTF.

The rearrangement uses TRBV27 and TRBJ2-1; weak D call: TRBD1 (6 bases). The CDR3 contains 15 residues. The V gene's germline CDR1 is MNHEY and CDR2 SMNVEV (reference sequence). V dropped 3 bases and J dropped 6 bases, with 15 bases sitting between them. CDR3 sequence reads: CASSFFGQITNEQFF. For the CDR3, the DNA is TGTGCCAGCAGTTTTTTTGGACAGATAACCAATGAGCAGTTCTTC.

CDR3 nucleotides: TGTGCCAGCAGCCGTATACCGGGCGCGGATGGCTACACCTTC. Amino acid sequence: CASSRIPGADGYTF. This rearrangement joins TRBV6-5 to TRBJ1-2; D is unclear. This CDR3 region has 14 residues. CDR1 MNHEY and CDR2 SVGAGI come from the germline V gene. The V end lost 6 bases, the J end lost 6 bases, and 17 bases lay between the germline ends.

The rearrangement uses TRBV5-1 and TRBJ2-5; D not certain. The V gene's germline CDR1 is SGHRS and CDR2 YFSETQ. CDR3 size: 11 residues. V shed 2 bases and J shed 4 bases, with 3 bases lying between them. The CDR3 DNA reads TGCGCCAGCAGCTTCGGAGAGACCCAGTACTTC. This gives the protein CASSFGETQYF. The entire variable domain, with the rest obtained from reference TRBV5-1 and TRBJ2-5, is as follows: KAGVTQTPRYLIKTRGQQVTLSCSPISGHRSVSWYQQTPGQGLQFLFEYFSETQRNKGNFPGRFSGRQFSNSRSEMNVSTLELGDSALYLCASSFGETQYFGPGTRLLVL.

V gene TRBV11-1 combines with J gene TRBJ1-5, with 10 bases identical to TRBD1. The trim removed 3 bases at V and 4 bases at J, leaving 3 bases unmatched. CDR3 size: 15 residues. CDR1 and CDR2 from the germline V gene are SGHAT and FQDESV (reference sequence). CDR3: CASSLGTGENQPQHF. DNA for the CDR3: TGTGCCAGCAGCTTGGGGACAGGGGAAAATCAGCCCCAGCATTTT.

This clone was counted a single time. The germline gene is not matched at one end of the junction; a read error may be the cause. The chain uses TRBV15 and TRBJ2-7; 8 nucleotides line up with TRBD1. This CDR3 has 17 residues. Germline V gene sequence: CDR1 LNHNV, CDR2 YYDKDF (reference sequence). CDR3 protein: CTTIIPPSGQGPDEQYF. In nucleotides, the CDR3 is TGTACCACCATCATACCCCCTTCCGGACAGGGACCCGACGAGCAGTACTTC.

CDR3 nucleotides: TGCGCCAGCAGCTTGGAGGGGACAGGGATTCAAGAGACCCAGTACTTC. Its translation is CASSLEGTGIQETQYF. The chain employs TRBV5-1 and TRBJ2-5, with TRBD1 matching over 9 bases. V dropped 0 bases and J dropped 2; count of bases not matched to a gene: 5. The germline CDR1 and CDR2 sequences are SGHRS and YFSETQ. The CDR3 is 16 residues long. Full variable domain (rest looked up from reference TRBV5-1 and TRBJ2-5): KAGVTQTPRYLIKTRGQQVTLSCSPISGHRSVSWYQQTPGQGLQFLFEYFSETQRNKGNFPGRFSGRQFSNSRSEMNVSTLELGDSALYLCASSLEGTGIQETQYFGPGTRLLVL.

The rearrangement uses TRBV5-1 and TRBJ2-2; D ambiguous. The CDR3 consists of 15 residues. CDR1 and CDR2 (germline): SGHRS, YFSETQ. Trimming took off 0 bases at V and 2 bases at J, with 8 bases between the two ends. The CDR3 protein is CASSLVALNTGELFF. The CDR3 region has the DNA TGCGCCAGCAGCTTGGTGGCGCTAAACACCGGGGAGCTGTTTTTT.

CDR3 sequence: CASSGLAGVGETQYF. CDR3 bases: TGTGCCAGCAGTGGACTAGCGGGAGTCGGGGAGACCCAGTACTTC. The chain combines TRBV28 with TRBJ2-5, with TRBD2 matching 13 bases. With 5 bases clipped from V and 5 bases from J, the junction kept 5 bases outside the gene matches. CDR3 size: 15 residues. Germline CDR1 is MDHEN and CDR2 is SYDVKM. Together with reference TRBV28 and TRBJ2-5, the CDR3 gives the full variable domain: DVKVTQSSRYLVKRTGEKVFLECVQDMDHENMFWYRQDPGLGLRLIYFSYDVKMKEKGDIPEGYSVSREKKERFSLILESASTNQTSMYLCASSGLAGVGETQYFGPGTRLLVL.

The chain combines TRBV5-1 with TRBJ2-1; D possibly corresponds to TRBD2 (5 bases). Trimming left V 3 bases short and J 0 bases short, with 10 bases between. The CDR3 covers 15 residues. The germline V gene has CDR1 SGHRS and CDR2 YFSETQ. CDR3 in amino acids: CASSSQTSSYNEQFF. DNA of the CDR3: TGCGCCAGCAGCTCCCAAACTAGCTCCTACAATGAGCAGTTCTTC.

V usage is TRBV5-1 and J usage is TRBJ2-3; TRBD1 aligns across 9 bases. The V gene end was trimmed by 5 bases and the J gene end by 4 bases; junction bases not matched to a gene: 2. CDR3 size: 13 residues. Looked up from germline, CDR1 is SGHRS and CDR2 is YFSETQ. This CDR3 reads CASSDRGADTQYF. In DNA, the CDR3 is TGCGCCAGCAGTGACAGGGGGGCAGATACGCAGTATTTT.

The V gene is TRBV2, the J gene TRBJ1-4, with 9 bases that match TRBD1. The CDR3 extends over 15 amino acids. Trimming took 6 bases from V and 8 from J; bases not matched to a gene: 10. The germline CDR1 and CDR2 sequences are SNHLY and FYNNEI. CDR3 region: CASSKTGGSREKLFF. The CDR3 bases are TGTGCCAGCAGCAAAACAGGGGGCTCTCGGGAAAAACTGTTTTTT.

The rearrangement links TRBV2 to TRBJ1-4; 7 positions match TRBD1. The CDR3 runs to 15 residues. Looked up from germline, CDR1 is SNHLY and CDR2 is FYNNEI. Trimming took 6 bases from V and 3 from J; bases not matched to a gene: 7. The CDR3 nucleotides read TGTGCCAGCAGGGTCCAGGGGACAGCTAATGAAAAACTGTTTTTT. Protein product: CASRVQGTANEKLFF.

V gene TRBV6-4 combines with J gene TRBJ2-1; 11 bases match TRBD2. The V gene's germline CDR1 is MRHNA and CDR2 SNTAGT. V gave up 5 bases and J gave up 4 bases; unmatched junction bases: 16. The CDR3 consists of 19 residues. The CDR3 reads CASSFTGLADSGGYNEQFF. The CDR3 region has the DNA TGTGCCAGCAGTTTCACGGGACTAGCGGACTCGGGGGGGTACAATGAGCAGTTCTTC.

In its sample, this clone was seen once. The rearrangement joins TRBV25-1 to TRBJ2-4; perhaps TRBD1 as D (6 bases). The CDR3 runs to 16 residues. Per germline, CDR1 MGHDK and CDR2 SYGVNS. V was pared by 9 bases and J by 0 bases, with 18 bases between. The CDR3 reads CARALTGPLAKNIQYF. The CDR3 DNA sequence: TGTGCCAGAGCCCTGACAGGACCTTTAGCCAAAAACATTCAGTACTTC. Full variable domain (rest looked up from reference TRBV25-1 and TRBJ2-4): EADIYQTPRYLVIGTGKKITLECSQTMGHDKMYWYQQDPGMELHLIHYSYGVNSTEKGDLSSESTVSRIRTEHFPLTLESARPSHTSQYLCARALTGPLAKNIQYFGAGTRLSVL.

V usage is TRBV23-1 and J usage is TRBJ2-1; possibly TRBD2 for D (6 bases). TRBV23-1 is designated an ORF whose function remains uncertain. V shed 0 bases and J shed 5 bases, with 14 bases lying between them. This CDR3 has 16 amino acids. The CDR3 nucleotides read TGCGCCAGCAGTCAATCGGGGAGGTTTCCGCACAATGAGCAGTTCTTC. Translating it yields CASSQSGRFPHNEQFF.

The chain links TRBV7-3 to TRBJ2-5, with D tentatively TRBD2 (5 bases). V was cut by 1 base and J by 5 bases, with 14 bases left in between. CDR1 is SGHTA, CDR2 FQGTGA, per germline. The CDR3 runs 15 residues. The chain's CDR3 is CASSLITGVGETQYF. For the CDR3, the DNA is TGTGCCAGCAGCTTAATTACCGGGGTGGGGGAGACCCAGTACTTC.

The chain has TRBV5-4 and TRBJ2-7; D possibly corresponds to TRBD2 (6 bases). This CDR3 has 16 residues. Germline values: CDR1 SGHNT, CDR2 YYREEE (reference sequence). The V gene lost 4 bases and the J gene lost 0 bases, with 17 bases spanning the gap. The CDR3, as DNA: TGTGCCAGCAGCCAAGAGCCGGGACTTAGCTCCTACGAGCAGTACTTC. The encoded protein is CASSQEPGLSSYEQYF.

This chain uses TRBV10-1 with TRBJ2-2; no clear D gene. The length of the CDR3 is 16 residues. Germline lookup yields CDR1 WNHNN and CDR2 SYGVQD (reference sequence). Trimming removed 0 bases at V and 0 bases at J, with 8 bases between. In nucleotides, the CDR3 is TGCGCCAGCAGTGAGTCGGACCCAGCGAACACCGGGGAGCTGTTTTTT. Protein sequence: CASSESDPANTGELFF.

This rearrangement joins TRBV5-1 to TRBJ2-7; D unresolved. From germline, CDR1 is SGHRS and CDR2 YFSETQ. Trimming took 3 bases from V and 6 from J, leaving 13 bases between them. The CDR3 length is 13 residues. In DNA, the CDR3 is TGCGCCAGCAGCTCCGACGTCTCGGGCGAGCAGTACTTC. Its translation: CASSSDVSGEQYF.

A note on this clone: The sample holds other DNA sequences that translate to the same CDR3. The CDR3 sequence is CASSLTGSYGYTF. CDR3 nucleotide sequence: TGCGCCAGCAGCTTGACGGGCAGCTATGGCTACACCTTC. The chain links TRBV5-1 to TRBJ1-2; unclear D gene. Germline V CDR1 and CDR2: SGHRS, YFSETQ. This CDR3 is 13 amino acids long. V lost 1 base and J lost 4, with 8 bases in between.

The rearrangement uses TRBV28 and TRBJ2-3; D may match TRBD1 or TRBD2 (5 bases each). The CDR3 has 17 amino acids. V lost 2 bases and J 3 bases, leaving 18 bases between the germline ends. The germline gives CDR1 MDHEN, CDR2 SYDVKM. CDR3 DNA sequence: TGTGCCAGCAGTTTAACGGGGTACAGGCTAGAGACAGATACGCAGTATTTT. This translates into CASSLTGYRLETDTQYF.

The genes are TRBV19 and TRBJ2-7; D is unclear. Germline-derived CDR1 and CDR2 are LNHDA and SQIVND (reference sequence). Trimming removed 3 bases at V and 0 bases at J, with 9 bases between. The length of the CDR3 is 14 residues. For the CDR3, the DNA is TGTGCCAGTAGTATTGGTCCTAACTCCTACGAGCAGTACTTC. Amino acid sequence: CASSIGPNSYEQYF.

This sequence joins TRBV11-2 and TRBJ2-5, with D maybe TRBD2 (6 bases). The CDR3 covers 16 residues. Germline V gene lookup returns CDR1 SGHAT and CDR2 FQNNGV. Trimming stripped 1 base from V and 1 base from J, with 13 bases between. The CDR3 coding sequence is TGTGCCAGCAGCTTAGCCCCATTGGGACTCCAAGAGACCCAGTACTTC. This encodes CASSLAPLGLQETQYF.

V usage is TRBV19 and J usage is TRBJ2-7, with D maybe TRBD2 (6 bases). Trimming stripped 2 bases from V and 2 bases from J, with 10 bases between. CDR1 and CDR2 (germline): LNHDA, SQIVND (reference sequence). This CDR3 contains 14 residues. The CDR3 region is CASSISGLPYEQYF. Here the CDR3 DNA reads TGTGCCAGTAGTATATCGGGACTTCCCTACGAGCAGTACTTC.

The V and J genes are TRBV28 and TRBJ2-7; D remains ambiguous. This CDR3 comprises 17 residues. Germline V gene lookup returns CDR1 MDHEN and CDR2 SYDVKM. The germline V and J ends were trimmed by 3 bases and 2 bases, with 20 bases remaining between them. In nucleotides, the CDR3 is TGTGCCAGCAGTTTTGGGTTGGGCTTCACAAGAGCCTACGAGCAGTACTTC. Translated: CASSFGLGFTRAYEQYF.

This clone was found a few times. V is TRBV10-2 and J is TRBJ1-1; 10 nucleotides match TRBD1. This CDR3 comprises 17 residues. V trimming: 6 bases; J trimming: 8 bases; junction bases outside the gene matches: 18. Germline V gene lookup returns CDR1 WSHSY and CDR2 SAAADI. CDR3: CASRGIVGLVTGGEAFF. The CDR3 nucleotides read TGCGCCAGCAGAGGTATAGTAGGATTAGTGACAGGGGGCGAAGCTTTCTTT.